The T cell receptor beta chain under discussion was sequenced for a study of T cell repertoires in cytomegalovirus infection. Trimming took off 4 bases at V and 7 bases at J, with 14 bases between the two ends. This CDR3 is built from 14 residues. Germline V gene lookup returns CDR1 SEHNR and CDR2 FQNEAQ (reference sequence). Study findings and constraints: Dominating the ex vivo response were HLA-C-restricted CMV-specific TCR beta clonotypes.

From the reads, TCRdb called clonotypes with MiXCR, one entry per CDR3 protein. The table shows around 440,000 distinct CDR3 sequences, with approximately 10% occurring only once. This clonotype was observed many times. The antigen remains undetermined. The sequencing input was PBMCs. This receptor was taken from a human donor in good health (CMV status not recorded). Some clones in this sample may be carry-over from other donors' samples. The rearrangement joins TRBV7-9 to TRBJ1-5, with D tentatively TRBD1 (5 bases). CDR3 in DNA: TGTGCCAGCAGCTCCCCCGGGACGGGGCAGCCCCAGCATTTT. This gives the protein CASSSPGTGQPQHF.